What follows describes a single T cell receptor (beta chain). The antigen is unknown. These data come from a study of cytomegalovirus exposure and HLA in healthy donors. For the study at large: Some 85 million unique TCRs, all from HLA-typed donors, were included in an early release of the data. Study-wide points: Certain sequence variants were highly shared and formed a cluster, and this cluster was likely a sequencing artifact. Later, an analysis found that common viral pathogens appeared to be linked with several of the most significant clusters. Accurate HLA-A and HLA-B prediction from TCR beta sequences was reported for most subjects.

This PCR relied on a set of 60 Vbeta primers and 13 Jbeta primers. The assay was immunoSEQ multiplex PCR, and TCRdb's table has in-frame clones only and misses some. The profile shows 110,000 to 150,000 clones, roughly 79% of them singletons. This sequence originates from a woman in her twenties or thirties in good health and CMV-seronegative. The sequencing sample was made of PBMCs.

The CDR3 here is CASSLALGGAGTEAFF. For the CDR3, the DNA is TGTGCCAGCAGCTTGGCCTTGGGGGGGGCAGGGACTGAAGCTTTCTTT. The chain couples TRBV5-4 to TRBJ1-1, with D possibly matching TRBD1 (6 bases). Germline CDR1 and CDR2: SGHNT and YYREEE (reference sequence). The CDR3 length is 16 residues. Trimming took 0 bases from V and 5 from J, leaving 17 bases between them.